This T cell receptor beta chain is from a study of T cell repertoires in cytomegalovirus infection. About the research overall: CMV infection plus the matching HLA type was flagged by public TCR beta signatures. Findings of the study overall: Accumulated public TCR beta family frequency recognized individuals carrying CMV together with the relevant HLA. CMV-specific HLA-C-restricted TCR beta clonotypes dominated the ex vivo response.

A note on this clonotype: Its target is not known.

TCRdb recomputed calls from the reads with MiXCR, one row per CDR3 protein. Among 450,000 to 600,000 distinct CDR3 sequences listed, approximately 42% were seen once. V lost 0 bases, J lost 6 bases, and 8 bases lay in between. The length of the CDR3 is 14 residues. This sequence was found in a human donor in good health (CMV status not recorded). Some clones in this sample may be carry-over from other donors' samples. The genes are TRBV12-3 or TRBV12-4 and TRBJ2-2; D call uncertain. Material: cultured PBMCs, obtained from culture after CMV antigen stimulation. The CDR3 region is CASSLALPAGELFF. The CDR3 region has the DNA TGTGCCAGCAGTTTAGCGCTTCCGGCCGGGGAGCTGTTTTTT.